These 22 T cell receptor beta chains were sequenced from one sample in a study of OX40 agonist ivuxolimab in advanced cancers. Produced via immunoSEQ multiplex PCR; TCRdb's table is partial and in-frame only. The sample lists 65,000 to 90,000 clones, 75% to 90% seen once, with around 2.7% in the top ten. This specimen consisted of CD4+ or CD8+ T cells sorted from blood, obtained in a trial of the OX40 agonist ivuxolimab. These receptors all come from an adult with an advanced solid tumor such as melanoma, head and neck, liver or kidney cancer.

The V and J genes are TRBV7-2 and TRBJ1-4, with a possible D match to TRBD1 (6 bases). Germline V gene lookup returns CDR1 SGHTA and CDR2 FQGNSA. The V end was cut by 1 base, the J end by 8 bases, with 11 bases between. This CDR3 comprises 14 residues. The CDR3 sequence is CASSLGGAGEKLFF. The DNA of the CDR3 is TGTGCCAGCAGCTTAGGGGGGGCAGGAGAAAAACTGTTTTTT.

This chain joins TRBV6-1 and TRBJ1-5; 7 bases fit TRBD1. CDR3 length equals 16 residues. The J segment lost 3 bases and the V segment lost 4 bases, leaving 9 bases of the junction unmatched. Looked up from germline, CDR1 is MNHNS and CDR2 is SASEGT. The CDR3 DNA reads as TGTGCCAGCAGTGGCGAGACAGGGCGACCCAATCAGCCCCAGCATTTT. Its protein product is CASSGETGRPNQPQHF.

In this sample, this clone turned up once. This chain joins TRBV2 and TRBJ2-1; 8 bases are a match to TRBD1. CDR3 length equals 15 residues. The germline gives CDR1 SNHLY, CDR2 FYNNEI. Trimming took 4 bases from V and 2 from J; bases not matched to a gene: 4. DNA for the CDR3: TGTGCCAGCAGTGGCCGGGACAGGACCTACAATGAGCAGTTCTTC. Amino acids: CASSGRDRTYNEQFF. The full variable domain, its missing parts supplied by reference TRBV2 and TRBJ2-1, is EPEVTQTPSHQVTQMGQEVILRCVPISNHLYFYWYRQILGQKVEFLVSFYNNEISEKSEIFDDQFSVERPDGSNFTLKIRSTKLEDSAMYFCASSGRDRTYNEQFFGPGTRLTVL.

This sequence joins TRBV7-9 and TRBJ1-2, with a weak D call TRBD1 (5 bases). CDR1 SEHNR and CDR2 FQNEAQ come from the germline V gene (reference sequence). This CDR3 spans 15 amino acids. V was pared by 0 bases and J by 4 bases, with 12 bases between. This chain's CDR3 is CASSLAGRAGYGYTF. CDR3 nucleotide sequence: TGTGCCAGCAGCTTAGCGGGCAGGGCGGGCTATGGCTACACCTTC.

The chain joins TRBV5-1 to TRBJ2-5, with 9 bases aligning to TRBD1. Unmatched junction bases numbered 3, after V lost 7 bases and J lost 5 bases. The CDR3 sequence is 12 residues long. Per the germline V gene, CDR1 is SGHRS and CDR2 is YFSETQ. This chain's CDR3 is CASRTGAETQYF. The CDR3, as DNA: TGCGCCAGCCGGACAGGGGCTGAGACCCAGTACTTC.

The chain links TRBV6-5 to TRBJ2-2, with D tentatively TRBD1 (6 bases). V lost 6 bases to trimming and J lost 6 bases, with 8 bases between them. Germline V lookup: CDR1 MNHEY, CDR2 SVGAGI. The CDR3 has 12 residues. The CDR3 DNA reads as TGTGCCAGCAGAGCAGGGGCCGGGGAGCTGTTTTTT. It is translated as CASRAGAGELFF.

The chain combines TRBV5-6 with TRBJ2-4, with 9 bases lining up with TRBD2. CDR1 and CDR2 (germline): SGHDT, YYEEEE. Germline trimming cut 4 bases from V and 15 bases from J; bases unmatched to any gene: 14. There are 14 residues in the CDR3. CDR3 sequence (DNA): TGTGCCAGCAGCCCGGGAGGGACTAGCCGGGGTCTGTACTTC. Its translation: CASSPGGTSRGLYF.

This clone has just a few counts. The chain recombines TRBV14 with TRBJ1-1, with D possibly TRBD1 on 6 matching bases. The V gene lost 1 base and the J gene lost 6 bases, with 9 bases spanning the gap. Germline assignment: CDR1 SGHDN and CDR2 FVKESK. This CDR3 is built from 13 residues. CDR3 sequence reads: CASSQGRGAEAFF. The DNA for the CDR3 is TGTGCCAGCAGCCAAGGCAGGGGCGCTGAAGCTTTCTTT.

The chain links TRBV7-9 to TRBJ1-1; D is ambiguous. CDR3 size: 12 residues. In germline, CDR1 is SEHNR, CDR2 FQNEAQ (reference sequence). The V gene lost 3 bases and the J gene lost 8 bases, with 10 bases spanning the gap. The CDR3 region is CASSFSRAEAFF. The DNA of the CDR3 is TGTGCCAGCAGCTTTTCCCGAGCCGAAGCTTTCTTT.

This chain connects TRBV6-6 to TRBJ1-2, with TRBD1 as a possible D gene (6 bases). The CDR3 contains 11 residues. Germline CDR1 reads MNHNY; CDR2 reads SVGAGI (reference sequence). The germline V and J ends were trimmed by 7 bases and 5 bases, with 8 bases remaining between them. In DNA form, the CDR3 reads TGTGCCAGCACACAGGGTTATGGCTACACCTTC. Translated, it gives CASTQGYGYTF.

The rearrangement uses TRBV6-6 and TRBJ1-1; the D gene is possibly TRBD1 (6 bases). V lost 7 bases and J 4 bases, leaving 22 bases between the germline ends. This CDR3 is 16 amino acids long. Germline lookup yields CDR1 MNHNY and CDR2 SVGAGI (reference sequence). The CDR3, as DNA: TGTGCCAGCATCGCGACGCCAGGGGTAGGAAGCACTGAAGCTTTCTTT. Protein product: CASIATPGVGSTEAFF.

The sample holds one count of this clone. The chain is built from TRBV7-9 and TRBJ2-7; D perhaps matches TRBD2 (6 bases). V lost 1 base and J 2 bases, leaving 9 bases between the germline ends. CDR1 is SEHNR and CDR2 is FQNEAQ in the germline V gene (reference sequence). This CDR3 region has 14 residues. As DNA, the CDR3 is TGTGCCAGCAGCTTAGAGGAGGGTCCCTACGAGCAGTACTTC. Residues: CASSLEEGPYEQYF.

The rearrangement joins TRBV5-1 to TRBJ1-1, with D possibly matching TRBD1 (6 bases). The CDR3 is 13 amino acids. The V and J ends lost 3 bases and 8 bases respectively, with 14 bases between them. The germline gives CDR1 SGHRS, CDR2 YFSETQ. CDR3 in DNA: TGCGCCAGCAGCTCGGGTCTCAGGGGCGAAGCTTTCTTT. Translating gives CASSSGLRGEAFF.

V usage is TRBV11-3 and J usage is TRBJ2-3; perhaps TRBD2 as D (5 bases). CDR3 length: 13 residues. V shed 5 bases and J shed 4 bases, with 10 bases lying between them. Germline CDR1 is SGHNT and CDR2 is YENEEA. For the CDR3, the DNA is TGTGCCAGCAGCGACGGGGTGGCAGATACGCAGTATTTT. This translates into CASSDGVADTQYF.

V gene TRBV7-2 combines with J gene TRBJ2-5; the match to TRBD2 covers 7 bases. Germline trimming cut 5 bases from V and 2 bases from J; bases unmatched to any gene: 14. The CDR3 runs to 17 residues. Germline V CDR1 and CDR2: SGHTA, FQGNSA. For the CDR3, the DNA is TGTGCCAGCAGCCCCCGAAGGGGTCCTAGCGGACAAGAGACCCAGTACTTC. Translated: CASSPRRGPSGQETQYF.

The chain couples TRBV6-1 to TRBJ1-2, with unresolved D. The V end was cut by 3 bases, the J end by 10 bases, with 15 bases between. CDR3 length equals 13 residues. Per germline, CDR1 MNHNS and CDR2 SASEGT. CDR3 region: CASSDIGEGAYTF. The CDR3 DNA follows: TGTGCCAGCAGTGATATCGGGGAGGGCGCCTACACCTTC.

This clone has just one count. The genes are TRBV4-1 and TRBJ1-3; D might be TRBD1 (5 bases). Germline V gene sequence: CDR1 MGHRA, CDR2 YSYEKL. The CDR3 spans 16 residues. Trimming shortened V by 0 bases and J by 4 bases, and 13 bases separated the two germline ends. The CDR3 region is CASSQDRLGVGNTIYF. The DNA of the CDR3 is TGCGCCAGCAGCCAAGATCGCTTGGGGGTCGGAAACACCATATATTTT.

The chain has TRBV4-3 and TRBJ2-6, with a possible D match to TRBD2 (5 bases). V lost 1 base, J lost 0 bases, and 10 bases lay in between. The CDR3 consists of 17 residues. Per germline, CDR1 LGHNA and CDR2 YSLEER. The CDR3 coding sequence is TGCGCCAGCAGCCAAGGGGTCACTAGCTCTGGGGCCAACGTCCTGACTTTC. Its translation: CASSQGVTSSGANVLTF.

The rearrangement uses TRBV7-3 and TRBJ1-4; D gene ambiguous. Germline V lookup: CDR1 SGHTA, CDR2 FQGTGA. The CDR3 spans 13 residues. V lost 5 bases and J lost 5, with 9 bases in between. The CDR3 DNA reads as TGTGCCAGCAGCCCCGGCCCCAATGAAAAACTGTTTTTT. Protein: CASSPGPNEKLFF.

The chain combines TRBV12-5 with TRBJ2-5, with D possibly TRBD2 on 6 matching bases. Germline lookup yields CDR1 LGHNT and CDR2 FRNRAP. Trimming removed 6 bases at V and 5 bases at J, with 16 bases between. This CDR3 contains 14 residues. As DNA, the CDR3 is TGTGCTAGTGGCTCGGGGGTTGCCCAGGAGACCCAGTACTTC. Translated, it gives CASGSGVAQETQYF. The full variable domain, rest sourced from reference TRBV12-5 and TRBJ2-5, is DARVTQTPRHKVTEMGQEVTMRCQPILGHNTVFWYRQTMMQGLELLAYFRNRAPLDDSGMPKDRFSAEMPDATLATLKIQPSEPRDSAVYFCASGSGVAQETQYFGPGTRLLVL.

CDR3 sequence reads: CASSQDVASGKHEQFF. Written as DNA, the CDR3 is TGTGCCAGCAGCCAAGATGTGGCTAGCGGGAAGCATGAGCAGTTCTTC. The chain is built from TRBV14 and TRBJ2-1, with 9 bases matching TRBD2. Germline V gives CDR1 SGHDN, CDR2 FVKESK. V gave up 0 bases and J gave up 8 bases; unmatched junction bases: 8. CDR3 size: 16 residues.

This chain uses TRBV6-6 with TRBJ2-5; the D gene could be TRBD1 or TRBD2 (5 bases each). The CDR3 length is 15 residues. Per germline, CDR1 MNHNY and CDR2 SVGAGI (reference sequence). Trimming removed 6 bases at V and 5 bases at J, with 19 bases between. The CDR3 sequence: CASSKPGPSEETQYF. CDR3 DNA sequence: TGTGCCAGCAGCAAACCGGGGCCCTCGGAGGAGACCCAGTACTTC.